Listed below are T cell receptor beta chains from one sample, sequenced in a study of shared clonotypes between healthy human individuals. Assay used: immunoSEQ multiplex PCR; TCRdb lists only in-frame clones, some missing. The profile covers over 800,000 clones, with more than 85% appearing a single time and about 25% taken by the ten largest. Sequencing was done on a sample of naive CD8+ T cells sorted from blood. These TCRs come from a young man in good health. The CDR3 runs from the conserved cysteine through the conserved F or W. The order of the fields is D gene, J gene, V gene, clone size, CDR3 protein, CDR3 DNA. The D gene is left open where the match is weak. Rows give clone size only sometimes, using once, few, many, or a class for an expanded clone.

>-|TRBJ2-7|TRBV4-1|-
CASSQVGSTYEQYF
TGCGCCAGCAGCCAAGTCGGCAGCACCTACGAGCAGTACTTC
>-|TRBJ1-2|TRBV2|few
CASSESGPRDFYGYTF
TGTGCCAGCAGTGAGTCGGGACCGAGAGATTTCTATGGCTACACCTTC
>TRBD2|TRBJ2-1|TRBV7-2|-
CASTPYPRTSDNEQFF
TGTGCCAGCACCCCTTACCCCCGGACTAGCGACAATGAGCAGTTCTTC
>-|TRBJ2-2|TRBV5-6|-
CASSFRALFRAGELFF
TGTGCCAGCAGCTTTAGGGCCCTATTCAGAGCCGGGGAGCTGTTTTTT
>TRBD1|TRBJ1-2|TRBV2|-
CATWTGSVYGYTF
TGTGCCACCTGGACAGGATCGGTCTATGGCTACACCTTC
>-|TRBJ1-5|TRBV7-9|-
CASSLAGSNQPQHF
TGTGCCAGCAGCTTAGCCGGGAGCAATCAGCCCCAGCATTTT
>-|TRBJ1-1|TRBV6-1|once
CASSEITVNTEAFF
TGTGCCAGCAGTGAAATTACGGTGAACACTGAAGCTTTCTTT
>-|TRBJ2-2|TRBV7-6|-
CASSLAGAGELFF
TGTGCCAGCAGCTTAGCGGGAGCCGGGGAGCTGTTTTTT
>-|TRBJ2-7|TRBV15|-
CATSYDFAREQYF
TGTGCCACCAGCTATGACTTCGCCCGGGAGCAGTACTTC
>TRBD1|TRBJ2-7|TRBV28|-
CASSRIDRAWRYEQYF
TGTGCCAGCAGTCGAATCGACAGGGCCTGGCGCTACGAGCAGTACTTC
>-|TRBJ2-5|TRBV7-9|-
CASGDVVGLETQYF
TGTGCCAGCGGCGACGTGGTGGGGCTCGAGACCCAGTACTTC
>TRBD2|TRBJ2-3|TRBV7-6|-
CASSLARLAGHTDTQYF
TGTGCCAGCAGCTTAGCTAGGCTAGCGGGCCACACAGATACGCAGTATTTT
>TRBD2|TRBJ2-7|TRBV4-3|-
CASSQSGLASDEQYF
TGCGCCAGCAGCCAAAGTGGACTAGCAAGTGACGAGCAGTACTTC
>-|TRBJ2-7|TRBV11-3|-
CASSWTQGYEQYF
TGTGCCAGCAGCTGGACCCAGGGTTACGAGCAGTACTTC
>TRBD2|TRBJ2-3|TRBV30|-
CAWSVRSGRLTDTQYF
TGTGCCTGGAGTGTACGTTCCGGGAGGCTTACAGATACGCAGTATTTT
>-|TRBJ2-4|TRBV27|-
CASSLGGYRNIQYF
TGTGCCAGCAGCCTTGGGGGCTACCGGAACATTCAGTACTTC
>-|TRBJ2-7|TRBV7-9|-
CASSLAGGSGLEQYF
TGTGCCAGCAGCTTAGCGGGGGGTAGCGGCCTCGAGCAGTACTTC
>-|TRBJ1-5|TRBV4-1|-
CASSQAGPPEPQHF
TGCGCCAGCAGCCAAGCCGGACCCCCGGAGCCCCAGCATTTT
>-|TRBJ2-1|TRBV18|-
CASSPGGWGSYNEQFF
TGTGCCAGCTCACCAGGGGGGTGGGGCTCCTACAATGAGCAGTTCTTC
>TRBD2|TRBJ2-5|TRBV2|-
CASRMPGLAMEETQYF
TGTGCCAGCAGGATGCCGGGACTAGCGATGGAAGAGACCCAGTACTTC
>-|TRBJ2-7|TRBV7-9|-
CASSFGGSYEQYF
TGTGCCAGCAGCTTTGGCGGATCCTACGAGCAGTACTTC
>-|TRBJ2-7|TRBV6-5|-
CASSYSRGYEQYF
TGTGCCAGCAGTTACTCTAGAGGTTACGAGCAGTACTTC